The subject of this entry is one TCR beta chain. Its antigen is unknown. Unmatched junction bases numbered 12, after V lost 4 bases and J lost 0 bases. The CDR3 contains 17 residues. The germline gives CDR1 SGHRS, CDR2 YFSETQ. Clones were sequenced by immunoSEQ multiplex PCR, and TCRdb holds only the in-frame ones, with some missing. Of around 300,000 clones in the sample, roughly 90% were seen once. The sample is drawn from a study of Ad26.COV2.S vaccination and SARS-CoV-2 variants. Study information: Into the muscle, Ad26.COV2.S was dosed once or twice, 56 days apart.

Stated treatment: around 19 received Ad26.COV2.S at low or high dose, single or two shots; 5 received placebo; per-sample allocation not given. Vaccine and placebo recipients were sampled on day 63 after the first injection. A Boston donor was an adult aged 18-55 years. Points from the study as a whole: Quantification of TCR breadth and depth may have yielded underestimates of total T cell responses. Non-spike TCR breadth was similar in vaccine and placebo recipients.

This receptor was obtained from a person between 18 and 65 years old who received the Ad26.COV2.S COVID-19 vaccine or a placebo. The sample was peripheral blood, taken in a trial of Ad26.COV2.S vaccine versus placebo. This rearrangement joins TRBV5-1 to TRBJ1-1; 7 positions agree with TRBD1. Here the CDR3 reads CASSLAGTVVMNTEAFF. As DNA, the CDR3 is TGCGCCAGCAGCCTTGCCGGGACAGTCGTCATGAACACTGAAGCTTTCTTT.